Listed below are T cell receptor beta chains from one sample, sequenced in a study of T-cell memory formation after mild COVID-19. From the 5' RACE reads, TCRdb called clonotypes with MiXCR, one entry per CDR3 protein. The sample carries 350,000 to 500,000 distinct CDR3 sequences, less than 25% recorded once. Specimen: PBMCs or a T cell subset sorted from them (not recorded which). The receptors derive from an adult woman who had mild COVID-19 (a few samples of this study predate the infection). Cell type and time point are not known. Each CDR3 is given with its conserved first and last residue. D genes are given only for firm matches. The size entry is marked missing in some rows and otherwise reads once, few, many or a size class.

.	TRBJ2-5	.	TRBV24-1	TGTGCCACCAGTGACCCGAATACGGGGGCGGCCCAGTACTTC	CATSDPNTGAAQYF
.	TRBJ2-7	.	TRBV27	TGTGCCAGCAGATCGGCCCAGGGTTCCGAGCAGTACTTC	CASRSAQGSEQYF
.	TRBJ2-2	TRBD2	TRBV7-2	TGTGCCAGCAGCCCCCGACTAGCGGGGGGGCTGGGGGAGCTGTTTTTT	CASSPRLAGGLGELFF
.	TRBJ2-5	.	TRBV14	TGTGCCAGCAGCCAAGGTGCAGTCTCAGAGACCCAGTACTTC	CASSQGAVSETQYF
.	TRBJ2-1	TRBD2	TRBV7-2	TGTGCCAGCAGCTTAGAATGGTTAGCGGGGGGGCCAATCGATGAGCAGTTCTTC	CASSLEWLAGGPIDEQFF
.	TRBJ2-5	TRBD2	TRBV5-4	TGTGCCAGCAGCTTGGGGCTAGCGGGGGGGAAGCAAGAGACCCAGTACTTC	CASSLGLAGGKQETQYF
.	TRBJ2-3	TRBD2	TRBV9	TGTGCCAGCTCCGAACGAGCGGGGGACACAGATACGCAGTATTTT	CASSERAGDTDTQYF
few	TRBJ2-1	.	TRBV6-5	TGTGCCAGCAGTTACTCCGGGACACGATACAATGAGCAGTTCTTC	CASSYSGTRYNEQFF
.	TRBJ2-1	.	TRBV7-8	TGTGCCAGCAGCTCTCCGATCGGGGACCTCCAAAGGACGAATGAGCAGTTCTTC	CASSSPIGDLQRTNEQFF
.	TRBJ1-1	TRBD1	TRBV5-1	TGCGCCAGCAGCCTCAGGGACAGGGCAGGCACTGAAGCTTTCTTT	CASSLRDRAGTEAFF
.	TRBJ2-5	TRBD2	TRBV5-1	TGCGCCAGCAGCTTGGGCGGGACTACACAAGAGACCCAGTACTTC	CASSLGGTTQETQYF
.	TRBJ1-4	.	TRBV10-3	TGTGCCGCTAGGGGTACTACTAATGAAAAACTGTTTTTT	CAARGTTNEKLFF
.	TRBJ2-1	.	TRBV6-5	TGTGCCAGCAGTTTGAGAGCGGCGGGTGAGCAGTTCTTC	CASSLRAAGEQFF
.	TRBJ2-1	.	TRBV30	TGTGCCTGGCACCAGGGGACTTTTTACAATGAGCAGTTCTTC	CAWHQGTFYNEQFF
.	TRBJ2-7	.	TRBV7-9	TGTGCCAGCAGCTTAGGGCGGGTTAGCTCCTACGAGCAGTACTTC	CASSLGRVSSYEQYF
.	TRBJ2-3	.	TRBV24-1	TGTGCCACCAGTGACCTCCGTTCGACAGGCCTCAGCACAGATACGCAGTATTTT	CATSDLRSTGLSTDTQYF
few	TRBJ2-3	.	TRBV5-5	TGTGCCAGCAGCTTGGAACGGTTCACAGATACGCAGTATTTT	CASSLERFTDTQYF
.	TRBJ2-1	.	TRBV5-1	TGCGCCAGCAGCTTGAGAGCGGGACATTGGAATGAGCAGTTCTTC	CASSLRAGHWNEQFF
few	TRBJ2-3	TRBD2	TRBV7-2	TGTGCCAGCAGCTTAGTCGGGAACTGGGGGGGGGATACGCAGTATTTT	CASSLVGNWGGDTQYF
few	TRBJ2-1	TRBD2	TRBV2	TGTGCCAGCAGCGGGGGACTAGCTTACAATGAGCAGTTCTTC	CASSGGLAYNEQFF
few	TRBJ1-1	.	TRBV7-8	TGTGCCAGCAGCCGTTATCAGGGGCGGAACACTGAAGCTTTCTTT	CASSRYQGRNTEAFF
few	TRBJ2-3	.	TRBV6-1	TGTGCCAGCAGTGAAGGGATGGGGGTAAGCACAGATACGCAGTATTTT	CASSEGMGVSTDTQYF
few	TRBJ2-1	TRBD2	TRBV7-9	TGTGCCAGCAGCTTAGGCGTGAGCGGGAGGTTTGGAAATGAGCAGTTCTTC	CASSLGVSGRFGNEQFF
.	TRBJ1-2	TRBD1	TRBV5-1	TGCGCCAGCAGCTCAACCGGACAGGATGGGTATGGCTACACCTTC	CASSSTGQDGYGYTF
few	TRBJ2-5	TRBD2	TRBV7-2	TGTGCCAGCAGCCCAGATAGCGGGAGGTCGGAGACCCAGTACTTC	CASSPDSGRSETQYF
few	TRBJ1-1	.	TRBV12-5	TGTGCTAGTGGGAGCCTGGGGCCGGGGACTGAAGCTTTCTTT	CASGSLGPGTEAFF
.	TRBJ2-1	TRBD1	TRBV7-9	TGTGCCAGCAGCTTCAGACAGGGCGATGAGCAGTTCTTC	CASSFRQGDEQFF
.	TRBJ1-1	.	TRBV11-2	TGTGCCAGCATCCCCCGGCAGGGAACTGAAGCTTTCTTT	CASIPRQGTEAFF
few	TRBJ2-5	.	TRBV29-1	TGCAGCGTTGAATGGCCTCAAGAGACCCAGTACTTC	CSVEWPQETQYF
.	TRBJ2-7	TRBD2	TRBV12-3/TRBV12-4	TGTGCCAGCAGTTCCCGGACTAGCGGCCTCTACGAGCAGTACTTC	CASSSRTSGLYEQYF
few	TRBJ2-5	.	TRBV7-3	TGTGCCAGCAGCTTCGGCCCCGGGAATCAAGAGACCCAGTACTTC	CASSFGPGNQETQYF
.	TRBJ2-2	.	TRBV4-2	TGTGCCAGCAGCCGACGCCCGCGGGAGAACACCGGGGAGCTGTTTTTT	CASSRRPRENTGELFF
few	TRBJ1-2	.	TRBV5-1	TGCGCCAGCAGCTTGGAAGGCCATCGGGGCTACACCTTC	CASSLEGHRGYTF
.	TRBJ1-2	TRBD1	TRBV9	TGTGCCAGCAGCGTATCGACAGGGGCCACATATGGCTACACCTTC	CASSVSTGATYGYTF
few	TRBJ2-1	TRBD2	TRBV7-2	TGTGCCAGCAGCGAACACACCGGGACTAGCGGCTACAATGAGCAGTTCTTC	CASSEHTGTSGYNEQFF
few	TRBJ1-1	.	TRBV4-1	TGCGCCAGCAGCCAGATCCCCGGGGTGTCGGGAGACCCGAACACGACTGAAGCTTTCTTT	CASSQIPGVSGDPNTTEAFF
few	TRBJ2-1	TRBD2	TRBV7-2	TGTGCCAGCAGCGGCGGGAGACCCAGCTCCTACAATGAGCAGTTCTTC	CASSGGRPSSYNEQFF
many	TRBJ2-2	.	TRBV6-2/TRBV6-3	TGTGCCAGCATCACGGCGGGGAGGAACACCGGGGAGCTGTTTTTT	CASITAGRNTGELFF
.	TRBJ2-1	.	TRBV29-1	TGCAGCGTTGGGGGCCCTGAGCAGTTCTTC	CSVGGPEQFF
.	TRBJ1-3	TRBD1	TRBV6-6	TGTGCCAGCAACAGGGGGCCGGGAAACACCATATATTTT	CASNRGPGNTIYF
.	TRBJ2-2	TRBD1	TRBV30	TGTGCCTGGAGCAGGGGGCTTGCCGGGGAGCTGTTTTTT	CAWSRGLAGELFF
.	TRBJ2-3	TRBD2	TRBV11-3	TGTGCCAGCAGCTTAAGGGGGAGGTCGGGCGGGAGGGCCGGAGATACGCAGTATTTT	CASSLRGRSGGRAGDTQYF
.	TRBJ2-7	.	TRBV24-1	TGTGCCTTCGAGTGCAGGGGTTCCGAGCAGTACTTC	CAFECRGSEQYF
few	TRBJ2-7	.	TRBV9	TGTGCCAGCTCTGACGGTTTCTCCTACGAGCAGTACTTC	CASSDGFSYEQYF
few	TRBJ2-6	.	TRBV6-6	TGTGCCAGCAGTTACTCAGGGGGGTTCACTGGGGCCAACGTCCTGACTTTC	CASSYSGGFTGANVLTF
.	TRBJ2-7	.	TRBV2	TGTGCCAGCAGTGAAGATGGAAGCGGAGTTTACGAGCAGTACTTC	CASSEDGSGVYEQYF
.	TRBJ2-1	.	TRBV11-2	TGTGCCAGCAGCCGCTCGGCCTCCTCCTACAATGAGCAGTTCTTC	CASSRSASSYNEQFF
.	TRBJ2-7	TRBD2	TRBV9	TGTGCCAGCAGCGTAGGGGCTAGCGGGAATCTCTACGAGCAGTACTTC	CASSVGASGNLYEQYF
.	TRBJ2-7	.	TRBV12-3/TRBV12-4	TGTGCCAGCAGTTTGGCAGCAAACTACGAGCAGTACTTC	CASSLAANYEQYF
.	TRBJ1-2	.	TRBV7-2	TGTGCCAGCAGCTTAGTTTTTCTTGGCTACACCTTC	CASSLVFLGYTF
many	TRBJ2-1	.	TRBV7-6	TGTGCCAGCAGCTTAGATGGCGGGATTACCGGGGCCTACAATGAGCAGTTCTTC	CASSLDGGITGAYNEQFF
once	TRBJ1-1	TRBD1	TRBV19	TGTGCCAGTAGATCGGGACAGGGGGGCACTGAAGCTTTCTTT	CASRSGQGGTEAFF
.	TRBJ2-7	.	TRBV3-1	TGTGCCAGCAGCCAACAGGCGAGCCGCTACGAGCAGTACTTC	CASSQQASRYEQYF
.	TRBJ2-1	TRBD2	TRBV6-5	TGTGCCAGCAGGAATGGACTAGCGGGATACAATGAGCAGTTCTTC	CASRNGLAGYNEQFF
few	TRBJ1-1	.	TRBV6-5	TGTGCCAGCAGTTACGGGGTTGGGGCTTTATTT	CASSYGVGALF